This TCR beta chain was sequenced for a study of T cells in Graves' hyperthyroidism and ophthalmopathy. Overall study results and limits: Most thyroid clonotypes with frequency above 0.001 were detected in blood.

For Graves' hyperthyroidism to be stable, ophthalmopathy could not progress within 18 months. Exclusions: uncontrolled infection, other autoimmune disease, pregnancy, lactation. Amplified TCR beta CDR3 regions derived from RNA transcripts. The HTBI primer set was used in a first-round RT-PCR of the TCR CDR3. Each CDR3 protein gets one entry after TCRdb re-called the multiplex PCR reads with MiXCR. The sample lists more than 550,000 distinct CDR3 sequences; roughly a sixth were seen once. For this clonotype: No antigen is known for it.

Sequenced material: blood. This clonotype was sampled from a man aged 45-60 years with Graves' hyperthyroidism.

The CDR3 sequence is CATNPGQKKETQYF. In nucleotides, the CDR3 is TGTGCCACCAATCCGGGACAGAAAAAAGAGACCCAGTACTTC. The chain recombines TRBV24-1 with TRBJ2-5; 7 bases align to TRBD1. The CDR3 loop spans 14 amino acids. Germline CDR1 and CDR2: KGHDR and SFDVKD. V dropped 8 bases and J dropped 3; count of bases not matched to a gene: 8.